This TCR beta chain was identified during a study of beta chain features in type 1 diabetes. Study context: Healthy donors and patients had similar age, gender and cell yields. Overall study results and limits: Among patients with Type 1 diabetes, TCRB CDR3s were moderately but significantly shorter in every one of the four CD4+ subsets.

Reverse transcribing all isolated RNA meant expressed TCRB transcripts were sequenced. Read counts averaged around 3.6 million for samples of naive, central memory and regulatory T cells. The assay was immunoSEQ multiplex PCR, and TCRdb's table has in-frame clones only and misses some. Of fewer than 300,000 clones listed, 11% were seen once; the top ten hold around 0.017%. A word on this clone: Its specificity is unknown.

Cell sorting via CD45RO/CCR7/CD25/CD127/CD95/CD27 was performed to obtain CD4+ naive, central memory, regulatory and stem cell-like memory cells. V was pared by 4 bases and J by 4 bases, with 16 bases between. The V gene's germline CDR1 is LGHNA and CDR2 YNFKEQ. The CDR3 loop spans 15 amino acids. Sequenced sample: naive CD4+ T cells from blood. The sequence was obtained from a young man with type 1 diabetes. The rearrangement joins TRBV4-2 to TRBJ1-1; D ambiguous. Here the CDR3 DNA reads TGTGCCAGCAGCCGAGAGTTCCTTAAGCCCACTGAAGCTTTCTTT. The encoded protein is CASSREFLKPTEAFF.